This TCR beta chain was recorded in a study of Graves' ophthalmopathy and Graves' hyperthyroidism. On the study more broadly: Hyperthyroidism is called stable when no ophthalmopathy develops within 18 months of follow-up.

On this clonotype itself: Its antigen is currently unknown.

Germline lookup yields CDR1 SGHTA and CDR2 FQGNSA. Trimming removed 9 bases from V and 4 bases from J, with 27 bases in between. This CDR3 has 17 amino acids. Researchers took RNA transcripts and amplified TCR beta CDR3 regions from them. HTBI-primed RT-PCR formed the first round, and a multiplex PCR formed the second. TCRdb re-derived calls from the multiplex PCR reads in MiXCR, one entry per CDR3 protein. The sample gives about 1.1 million distinct CDR3 sequences, 35% to 40% of which show up once; around 10% is in the top ten. Study-level points and caveats: Most thyroid clonotypes with frequency above 0.001 were detected in blood too. It was with about 68% sensitivity and around 75% specificity that the model predicted ophthalmopathy progression. Built on 13 signatures, a model told ophthalmopathy apart from stable hyperthyroidism with about 90% sensitivity and over 80% specificity.

This sequence joins TRBV7-2 and TRBJ1-2, with a tentative D call TRBD1 (5 bases). The sequencing sample was made of peripheral blood or thyroid tissue (not recorded which). The TCR sequence derives from an adult man with Graves' hyperthyroidism. The CDR3 sequence is CASSQGHRTEAPYGYTF. Written as DNA, the CDR3 is TGTGCCAGTAGCCAGGGTCACAGGACTGAAGCACCCTATGGCTACACCTTC.